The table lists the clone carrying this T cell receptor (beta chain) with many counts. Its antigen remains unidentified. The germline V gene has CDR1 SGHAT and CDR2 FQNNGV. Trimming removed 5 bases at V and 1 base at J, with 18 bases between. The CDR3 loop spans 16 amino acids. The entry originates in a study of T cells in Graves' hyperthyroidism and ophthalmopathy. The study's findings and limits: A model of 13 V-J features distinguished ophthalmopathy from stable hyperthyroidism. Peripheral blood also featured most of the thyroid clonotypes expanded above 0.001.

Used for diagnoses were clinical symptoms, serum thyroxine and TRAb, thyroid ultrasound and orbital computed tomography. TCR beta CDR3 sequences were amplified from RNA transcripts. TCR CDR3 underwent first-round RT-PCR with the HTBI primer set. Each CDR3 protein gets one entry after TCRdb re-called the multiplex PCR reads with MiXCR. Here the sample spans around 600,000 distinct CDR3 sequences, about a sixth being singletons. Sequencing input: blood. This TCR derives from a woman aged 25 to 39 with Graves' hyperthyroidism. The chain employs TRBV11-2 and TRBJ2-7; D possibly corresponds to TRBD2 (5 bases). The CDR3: CASSPPGGRQSYEQYF. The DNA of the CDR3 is TGTGCCAGCAGCCCCCCTGGCGGGCGCCAGTCCTACGAGCAGTACTTC.